This TCR beta chain was recorded in a study of shared clonotypes between healthy human individuals. Study-wide background: Per donor, CD8 memory used one plate, CD8 naive used two, CD4 memory used three and CD4 naive used three.

The method was immunoSEQ multiplex PCR; TCRdb's version includes in-frame clones alone and lacks a portion of them. The sample yields roughly 120,000 clones, 55% to 80% seen once. As to this clone: Its target is not known.

Study results and limitations: The study found lower generation probabilities in non-shared clonotypes than in those shared by all four donors. On the whole, naive subsets had larger estimated richness than memory subsets had. Inspection by rarefaction showed sorted-subset sequencing to be incomplete despite large depth.

The source is a woman aged 25 to 39 in good health. Sample: memory CD8+ T cells sorted from blood. The subset here: CD45RO+ cells pooled with CCR7-negative TemRA cells.

Here the CDR3 DNA reads TGTGCCAGCTCAGATTCGGGTCAGGAAACCTACGAGCAGTACTTC. Translation gives CASSDSGQETYEQYF. The chain uses TRBV18 and TRBJ2-5; D not resolved. The DNA end favors TRBJ2-7, so the J call may be wrong. The CDR3 loop spans 15 amino acids. Germline-derived CDR1 and CDR2 are KGHSH and LQKENI.